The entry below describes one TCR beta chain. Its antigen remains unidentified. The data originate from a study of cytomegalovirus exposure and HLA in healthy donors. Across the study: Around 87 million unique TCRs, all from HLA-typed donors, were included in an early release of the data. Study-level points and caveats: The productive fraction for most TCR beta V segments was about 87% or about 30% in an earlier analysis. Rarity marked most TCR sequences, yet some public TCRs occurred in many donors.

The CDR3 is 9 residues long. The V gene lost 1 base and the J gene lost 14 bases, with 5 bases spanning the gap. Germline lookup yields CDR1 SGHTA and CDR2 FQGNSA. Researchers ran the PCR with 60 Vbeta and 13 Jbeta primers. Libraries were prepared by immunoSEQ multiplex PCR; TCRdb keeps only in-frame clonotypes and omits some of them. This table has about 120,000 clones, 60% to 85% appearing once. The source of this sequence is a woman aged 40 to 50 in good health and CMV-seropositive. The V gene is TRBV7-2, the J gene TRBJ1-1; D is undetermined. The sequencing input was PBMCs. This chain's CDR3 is CASSLGGFF. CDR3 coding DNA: TGTGCCAGCAGCTTAGGCGGATTCTTT.